These 6 T cell receptor beta chains originate from one sample sequenced in a study of blood T cell repertoires in COVID-19. Assay used: immunoSEQ multiplex PCR; TCRdb lists only in-frame clones, some missing. The data hold some 54,000 clones, with about four fifths observed a single time. The sequencing input was peripheral blood. The receptor source for this set is an older woman with acute or convalescent COVID-19.

The chain joins TRBV11-2 to TRBJ1-2; D is possibly TRBD1 (5 bases). Germline values: CDR1 SGHAT, CDR2 FQNNGV. Trimming removed 5 bases at V and 9 bases at J, with 16 bases between. CDR3 length: 13 residues. CDR3 coding DNA: TGTGCCAGCAGCCCATACGGGGGGTATAGCTACACCTTC. Residues: CASSPYGGYSYTF.

This chain joins TRBV13 and TRBJ2-5; 15 bases line up with TRBD2. J was trimmed by 2 bases and V by 2 bases; bases with no gene match: 6. Germline V gene lookup returns CDR1 PRHDT and CDR2 FYEKMQ (reference sequence). This CDR3 is 18 amino acids long. CDR3 nucleotide sequence: TGTGCCAGCAGCTTAAAGGGACTAGCGGGGGGAAGGCAAGAGACCCAGTACTTC. Translating gives CASSLKGLAGGRQETQYF.

The gene calls are TRBV3-1 (or the pseudogene TRBV3-2) and TRBJ1-2; 8 nucleotides align to TRBD1. V lost 4 bases and J lost 11; bases outside the gene matches: 15. The CDR3 extends over 15 amino acids. Germline assignment: CDR1 LGHDT and CDR2 YNNKEL (reference sequence). Here the CDR3 reads CASSPTPGTGSVYTF. CDR3 coding DNA: TGTGCCAGCAGCCCTACCCCCGGGACAGGCTCGGTGTACACCTTC.

With regard to this clone: Other DNA sequences from this sample encode an identical CDR3 as well. CDR3 in DNA: TGTGCCTGGAGCAGGGGGAACTATGGCTACACCTTC. Translation gives CAWSRGNYGYTF. The J gene is TRBJ1-2, the V gene TRBV30, with 7 bases matching TRBD1. This CDR3 contains 12 residues. Germline V lookup: CDR1 GTSNPN, CDR2 SVGIG (reference sequence). With V trimmed by 3 bases and J by 2 bases, 0 bases remained unmatched.

The rearrangement links TRBV5-6 to TRBJ1-2, with D maybe TRBD1 (5 bases). The CDR3 sequence is 17 residues long. CDR1 is SGHDT and CDR2 is YYEEEE in the germline V gene. V was cut by 0 bases and J by 7 bases, with 22 bases left in between. Written as DNA, the CDR3 is TGTGCCAGCAGCTTGGCCCGGGGGGGTCAGCTTCGGGGTGGCTACACCTTC. Amino acid sequence: CASSLARGGQLRGGYTF.

The chain recombines TRBV30 with TRBJ1-2, with D perhaps matching TRBD1 (5 bases). Germline lookup yields CDR1 GTSNPN and CDR2 SVGIG (reference sequence). This CDR3 spans 14 amino acids. V lost 1 base and J 0 bases, leaving 9 bases between the germline ends. CDR3 sequence: CAWSDQGPNYGYTF. In DNA, the CDR3 is TGTGCCTGGAGTGATCAGGGTCCTAACTATGGCTACACCTTC.